A few counts support the clone carrying this TCR beta chain. Its target is unknown. Stated time point: blood at routine non-recurrence follow-up after resection. This entry is derived from a study of spatial heterogeneity in lung cancer. Overall study: Fewer alpha-chain than beta-chain sequences were consistently detected.

TCRdb used MiXCR to reprocess the 5' RACE reads, holding one entry per CDR3 protein. Seen here are about 94,000 distinct CDR3 sequences, roughly a fifth observed once, and the top ten hold about a fifth. Germline-derived CDR1 and CDR2 are SGHNT and YENEEA. CDR3 size: 14 residues. J was trimmed by 5 bases and V by 3 bases; bases with no gene match: 5. Overall study findings and caveats: Blood contained ubiquitous expanded tumor TCRs more at resection than at follow-up.

Specimen: PBMCs, collected at follow-up. The rearrangement links TRBV11-3 to TRBJ2-5; 8 bases align to TRBD2. The source is a male donor with early-stage non-small cell lung cancer. CDR3 DNA: TGTGCCAGCAGCTTGAATAGCGGGGCTGAGACCCAGTACTTC. Amino acids: CASSLNSGAETQYF.